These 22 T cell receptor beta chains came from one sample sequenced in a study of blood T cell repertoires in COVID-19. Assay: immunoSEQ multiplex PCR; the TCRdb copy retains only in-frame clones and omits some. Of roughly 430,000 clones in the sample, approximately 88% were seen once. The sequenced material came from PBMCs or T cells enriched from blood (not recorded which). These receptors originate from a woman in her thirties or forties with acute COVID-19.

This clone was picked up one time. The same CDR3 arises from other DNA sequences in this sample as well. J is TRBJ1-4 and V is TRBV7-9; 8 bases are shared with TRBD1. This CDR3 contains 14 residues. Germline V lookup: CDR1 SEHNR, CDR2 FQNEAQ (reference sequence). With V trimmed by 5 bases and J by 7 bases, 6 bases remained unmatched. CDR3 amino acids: CASSPGQGGEKLFF. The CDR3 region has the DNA TGTGCCAGCAGCCCTGGACAGGGTGGTGAAAAACTGTTTTTT.

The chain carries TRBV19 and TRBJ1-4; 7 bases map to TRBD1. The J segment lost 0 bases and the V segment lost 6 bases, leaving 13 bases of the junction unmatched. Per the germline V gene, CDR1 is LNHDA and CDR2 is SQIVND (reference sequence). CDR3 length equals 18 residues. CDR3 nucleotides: TGTGCCAGTAGCAACAGGGGAAAGGGGAAAACAACTAATGAAAAACTGTTTTTT. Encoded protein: CASSNRGKGKTTNEKLFF.

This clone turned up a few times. This CDR3 reads CAWSVALYYEQYF. The CDR3 DNA follows: TGTGCCTGGAGTGTAGCGCTCTACTACGAGCAGTACTTC. The V and J genes are TRBV30 and TRBJ2-7, with D unclear. This CDR3 region has 13 residues. Trimming removed 0 bases at V and 3 bases at J, with 9 bases between. In germline, CDR1 is GTSNPN, CDR2 SVGIG (reference sequence).

CDR3 nucleotide sequence: TGTGCCAGCAGCAAAGGAATAGGAGGAGGGCGCGAGCAGTACTTC. It encodes CASSKGIGGGREQYF. The gene calls are TRBV21-1 and TRBJ2-7; the D segment call TRBD2 is taken from the table without a DNA check. TRBV21-1 is designated a pseudogene. The CDR3 covers 15 residues.

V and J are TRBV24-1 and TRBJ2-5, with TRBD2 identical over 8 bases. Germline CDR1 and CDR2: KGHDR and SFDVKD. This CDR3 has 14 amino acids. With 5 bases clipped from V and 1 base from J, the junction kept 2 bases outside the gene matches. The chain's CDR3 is CATSAGGSQETQYF. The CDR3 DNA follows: TGTGCCACCAGTGCGGGAGGGAGCCAAGAGACCCAGTACTTC.

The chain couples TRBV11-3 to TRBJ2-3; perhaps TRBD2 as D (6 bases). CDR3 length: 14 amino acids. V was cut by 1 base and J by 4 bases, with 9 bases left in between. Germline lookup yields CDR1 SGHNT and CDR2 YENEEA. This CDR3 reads CASSLGPSADTQYF. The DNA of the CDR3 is TGTGCCAGCAGCTTAGGCCCTAGCGCAGATACGCAGTATTTT.

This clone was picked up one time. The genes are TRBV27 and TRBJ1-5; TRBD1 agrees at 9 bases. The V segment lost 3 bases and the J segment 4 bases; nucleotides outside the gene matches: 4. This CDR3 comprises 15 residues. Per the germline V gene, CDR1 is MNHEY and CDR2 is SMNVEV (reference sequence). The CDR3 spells CASSLSGTGNQPQHF. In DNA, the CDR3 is TGTGCCAGCAGTTTGTCCGGGACAGGGAATCAGCCCCAGCATTTT.

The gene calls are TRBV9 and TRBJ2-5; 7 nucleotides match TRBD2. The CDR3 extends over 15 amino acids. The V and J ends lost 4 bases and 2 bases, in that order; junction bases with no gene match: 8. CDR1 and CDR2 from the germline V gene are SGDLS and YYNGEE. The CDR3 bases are TGTGCCAGCAGCATCAGCGGGGCAGCACAAGAGACCCAGTACTTC. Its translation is CASSISGAAQETQYF.

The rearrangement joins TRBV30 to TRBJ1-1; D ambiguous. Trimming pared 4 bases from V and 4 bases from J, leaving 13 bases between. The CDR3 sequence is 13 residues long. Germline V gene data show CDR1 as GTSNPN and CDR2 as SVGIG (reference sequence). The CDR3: CAWMLGGGTEAFF. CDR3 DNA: TGTGCCTGGATGCTGGGAGGAGGCACTGAAGCTTTCTTT.

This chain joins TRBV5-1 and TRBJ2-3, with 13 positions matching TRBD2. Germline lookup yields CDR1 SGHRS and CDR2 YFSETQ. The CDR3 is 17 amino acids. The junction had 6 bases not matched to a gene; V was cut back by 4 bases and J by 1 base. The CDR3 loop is CASSRVTSGGGTDTQYF. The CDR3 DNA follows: TGCGCCAGCAGCCGCGTCACTAGCGGGGGGGGCACAGATACGCAGTATTTT.

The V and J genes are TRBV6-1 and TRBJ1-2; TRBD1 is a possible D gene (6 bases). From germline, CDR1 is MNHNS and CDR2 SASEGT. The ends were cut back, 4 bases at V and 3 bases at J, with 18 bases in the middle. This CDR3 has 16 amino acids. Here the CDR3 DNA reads TGTGCCAGCAGTGTAAACACAGGGAGCGGCGACTATGGCTACACCTTC. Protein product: CASSVNTGSGDYGYTF.

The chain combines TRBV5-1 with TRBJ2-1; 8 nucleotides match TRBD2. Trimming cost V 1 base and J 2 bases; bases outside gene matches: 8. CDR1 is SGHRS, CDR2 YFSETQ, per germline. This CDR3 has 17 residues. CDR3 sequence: CASSLYRERGTYNEQFF. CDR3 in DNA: TGCGCCAGCAGCTTGTACAGGGAGCGGGGGACCTACAATGAGCAGTTCTTC.

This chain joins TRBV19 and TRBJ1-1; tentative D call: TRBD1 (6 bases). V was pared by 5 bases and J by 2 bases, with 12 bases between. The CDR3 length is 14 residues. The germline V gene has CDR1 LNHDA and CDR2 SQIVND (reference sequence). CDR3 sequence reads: CASSAGQYNTEAFF. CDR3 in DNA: TGTGCCAGTAGTGCCGGACAGTATAACACTGAAGCTTTCTTT.

CDR3 protein: CASSLSGGYGYGYTF. DNA for the CDR3: TGTGCCAGCAGTTTATCGGGAGGGTACGGATATGGCTACACCTTC. The chain has TRBV27 and TRBJ1-2, with D unresolved. The CDR3 runs to 15 residues. In germline, CDR1 is MNHEY, CDR2 SMNVEV (reference sequence). Trimming shortened V by 0 bases and J by 5 bases, and 13 bases separated the two germline ends.

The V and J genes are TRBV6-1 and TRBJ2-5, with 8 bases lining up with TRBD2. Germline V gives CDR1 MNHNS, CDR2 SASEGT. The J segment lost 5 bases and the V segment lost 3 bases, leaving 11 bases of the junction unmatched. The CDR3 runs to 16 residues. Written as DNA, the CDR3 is TGTGCCAGCAGTGACCCCGGGACTAGTTGGTCGGAGACCCAGTACTTC. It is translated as CASSDPGTSWSETQYF.

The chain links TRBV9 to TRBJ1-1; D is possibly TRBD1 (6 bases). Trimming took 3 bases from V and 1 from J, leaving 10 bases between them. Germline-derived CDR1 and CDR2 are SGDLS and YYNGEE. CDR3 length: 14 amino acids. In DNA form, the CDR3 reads TGTGCCAGCAGCGCCCTACAGGGGAACACTGAAGCTTTCTTT. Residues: CASSALQGNTEAFF.

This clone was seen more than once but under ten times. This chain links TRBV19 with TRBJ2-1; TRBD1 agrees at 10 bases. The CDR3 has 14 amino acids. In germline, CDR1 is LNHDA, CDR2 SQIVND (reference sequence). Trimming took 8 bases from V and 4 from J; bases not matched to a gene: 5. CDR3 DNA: TGTGCCAGTCGACAGGGGGCGGGTTACAATGAGCAGTTCTTC. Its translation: CASRQGAGYNEQFF.

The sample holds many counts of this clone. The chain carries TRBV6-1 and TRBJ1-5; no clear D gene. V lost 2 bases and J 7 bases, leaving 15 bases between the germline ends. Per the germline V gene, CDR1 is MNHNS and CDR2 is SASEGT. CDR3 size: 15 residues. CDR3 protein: CASSESWRAEQPQHF. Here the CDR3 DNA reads TGTGCCAGCAGTGAATCCTGGCGGGCTGAACAGCCCCAGCATTTT.

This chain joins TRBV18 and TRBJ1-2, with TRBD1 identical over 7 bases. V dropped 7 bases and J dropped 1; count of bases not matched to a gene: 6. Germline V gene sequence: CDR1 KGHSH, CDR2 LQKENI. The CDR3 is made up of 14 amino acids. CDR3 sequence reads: CASFPGQSNYGYTF. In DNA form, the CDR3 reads TGTGCCAGCTTCCCGGGACAGAGTAACTATGGCTACACCTTC.

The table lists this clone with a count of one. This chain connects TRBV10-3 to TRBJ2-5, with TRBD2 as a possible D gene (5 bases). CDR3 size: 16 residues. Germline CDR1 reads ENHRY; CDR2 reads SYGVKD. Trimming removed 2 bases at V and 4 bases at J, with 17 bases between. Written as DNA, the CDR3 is TGTGCCATCAGTGAGGGGGAGAGAGAGCGCGGAGAGACCCAGTACTTC. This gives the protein CAISEGERERGETQYF.

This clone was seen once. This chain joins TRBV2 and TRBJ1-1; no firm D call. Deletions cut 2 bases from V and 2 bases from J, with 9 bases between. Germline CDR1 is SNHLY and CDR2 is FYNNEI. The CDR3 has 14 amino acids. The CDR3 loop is CASSELAENTEAFF. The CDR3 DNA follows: TGTGCCAGCAGTGAACTGGCGGAAAACACTGAAGCTTTCTTT.

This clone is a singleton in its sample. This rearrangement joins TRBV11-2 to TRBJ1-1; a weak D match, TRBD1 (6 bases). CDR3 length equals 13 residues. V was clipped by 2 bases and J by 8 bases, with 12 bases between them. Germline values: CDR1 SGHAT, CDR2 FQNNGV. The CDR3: CASSLRSQGEAFF. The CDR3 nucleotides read TGTGCCAGCAGCTTAAGGTCGCAGGGGGAAGCTTTCTTT.